These 26 T cell receptor beta chains share one sample of origin, sequenced in a study of blood T cell repertoires in COVID-19. The assay was immunoSEQ multiplex PCR, and TCRdb's table has in-frame clones only and misses some. Of about 210,000 clones in the sample, over 80% were seen once. The sample was PBMCs or T cells enriched from blood (not recorded which). Receptor source: a man between 18 and 35 years old with acute COVID-19.

As DNA, the CDR3 is TGCGCCAGCAGCCAAGTAGGCAGCGGGAGGACCACAGATACGCAGTATTTT. Amino acid sequence: CASSQVGSGRTTDTQYF. V gene TRBV4-1 combines with J gene TRBJ2-3, with 9 bases fitting TRBD2. The V and J ends lost 1 base and 2 bases, in that order; junction bases with no gene match: 7. The CDR3 consists of 17 residues. Germline-derived CDR1 and CDR2 are MGHRA and YSYEKL.

This clone was counted between two and nine times. The chain has TRBV28 and TRBJ1-3; perhaps TRBD1 as D (5 bases). The CDR3 loop spans 19 amino acids. Germline values: CDR1 MDHEN, CDR2 SYDVKM. V lost 2 bases, J lost 1 base, and 21 bases lay in between. The CDR3 nucleotides are TGTGCCAGCAGTTTACAATACTGGCGGGGCCGCCGTTCTGGAAACACCATATATTTT. Encoded protein: CASSLQYWRGRRSGNTIYF.

This clone was observed a single time. The J gene is TRBJ2-1, the V gene TRBV5-4, with 7 nucleotides matching TRBD2. The trim removed 4 bases at V and 6 bases at J, leaving 13 bases unmatched. CDR1 and CDR2 (germline): SGHNT, YYREEE (reference sequence). This CDR3 region has 16 residues. In DNA form, the CDR3 reads TGTGCCAGCAGCCTTCCTAGCGGCAGTCCCCCCAATGAGCAGTTCTTC. It specifies CASSLPSGSPPNEQFF.

This clone was seen more than once but under ten times. The rearrangement uses TRBV5-1 and TRBJ1-2; D is possibly TRBD1 (6 bases). The germline V and J ends were trimmed by 3 bases and 7 bases, with 10 bases remaining between them. This CDR3 contains 12 residues. Germline loops: CDR1 SGHRS, CDR2 YFSETQ. Here the CDR3 DNA reads TGCGCCAGCAGCTCCACAGGGTCTGGCTACACCTTC. Its protein product is CASSSTGSGYTF.

The rearrangement joins TRBV24-1 to TRBJ2-1, with 10 bases matching TRBD2. The CDR3 totals 14 residues. Germline-derived CDR1 and CDR2 are KGHDR and SFDVKD. After removal of 6 bases from V and 8 bases from J, the junction contained 6 bases not matched to a gene. CDR3 sequence reads: CATSPSGRGDEQFF. The CDR3 nucleotides read TGTGCCACCAGTCCTAGCGGGAGAGGCGATGAGCAGTTCTTC.

CDR3 DNA: TGTGCCAGCAGCTTGTGGCCAGGGGAGCTGTTTTTT. This sequence encodes CASSLWPGELFF. The J gene is TRBJ2-2, the V gene TRBV7-9; D is unclear. V shed 3 bases and J shed 8 bases, with 7 bases lying between them. CDR3 length: 12 residues. The V gene's germline CDR1 is SEHNR and CDR2 FQNEAQ (reference sequence).

The chain employs TRBV9 and TRBJ2-3; the D gene is possibly TRBD2 (5 bases). The V gene lost 5 bases and the J gene lost 6 bases, with 19 bases spanning the gap. The germline V gene has CDR1 SGDLS and CDR2 YYNGEE. CDR3 length equals 15 residues. In DNA, the CDR3 is TGTGCCAGCAGTGTTAGCGTAACGATGGGGGATACGCAGTATTTT. Its translation is CASSVSVTMGDTQYF.

Written as DNA, the CDR3 is TGTGCCAGCAGTTTCCTAGCTACCGGGGAGCTGTTTTTT. It translates to CASSFLATGELFF. The chain joins TRBV12-3 or TRBV12-4 to TRBJ2-2, with D possibly matching TRBD2 (5 bases). CDR3 length: 13 residues. V lost 3 bases and J lost 5, with 7 bases in between.

This clone was found a few times. The J gene is TRBJ2-4, the V gene TRBV7-8, with 7 bases fitting TRBD1. This CDR3 is 14 amino acids long. Germline CDR1 SGHVS, CDR2 FQNEAQ. V lost 4 bases, J lost 6 bases, and 6 bases stayed unmatched. The CDR3 sequence: CASSSPGQPNIQYF. The CDR3 DNA follows: TGTGCCAGCAGCTCTCCGGGACAGCCAAACATTCAGTACTTC. Drawing the rest from reference TRBV7-8 and TRBJ2-4, the complete variable domain is GAGVSQSPRYKVAKRGQDVALRCDPISGHVSLFWYQQALGQGPEFLTYFQNEAQLDKSGLPSDRFFAERPEGSVSTLKIQRTQQEDSAVYLCASSSPGQPNIQYFGAGTRLSVL.

The chain joins TRBV7-6 to TRBJ2-2, with D perhaps matching TRBD2 (7 bases). From germline, CDR1 is SGHVS and CDR2 FNYEAQ. V lost 5 bases, J lost 4 bases, and 23 bases lay in between. The CDR3 extends over 18 amino acids. The CDR3 coding sequence is TGTGCCAGCAGCAGGGGGGGGGCCCAGGGGCGCGGCACCGGGGAGCTGTTTTTT. Encoded protein: CASSRGGAQGRGTGELFF.

This clone was counted a few times. This chain uses TRBV30 with TRBJ1-3; D ambiguous. The CDR3 extends over 17 amino acids. V lost 2 bases to trimming and J lost 0 bases, with 17 bases between them. Germline CDR1 reads GTSNPN; CDR2 reads SVGIG (reference sequence). The CDR3 DNA is TGTGCCTGGAGTCCCCCGGGAGGTCCGCTCTCTGGAAACACCATATATTTT. Residues: CAWSPPGGPLSGNTIYF.

This clone has just one count. The chain couples TRBV2 to TRBJ2-1, with 13 nucleotides matching TRBD2. The V gene's germline CDR1 is SNHLY and CDR2 FYNNEI. The CDR3 covers 13 residues. Unmatched junction bases numbered 6, after V lost 10 bases and J lost 9 bases. The CDR3 sequence: CAIPTSGRSEQFF. CDR3 DNA: TGTGCCATCCCGACTAGCGGGAGGAGTGAGCAGTTCTTC.

The chain links TRBV7-2 to TRBJ2-3, with D tentatively TRBD2 (6 bases). V was trimmed by 5 bases and J by 0 bases, leaving 21 bases between them. The CDR3 extends over 18 amino acids. The germline V gene has CDR1 SGHTA and CDR2 FQGNSA. Here the CDR3 DNA reads TGTGCCAGCAGCCCCCTGGCGGGATCAGTTGGAAGCACAGATACGCAGTATTTT. Translation gives CASSPLAGSVGSTDTQYF.

The chain has TRBV5-5 and TRBJ2-7, with 7 bases matching TRBD2. Trimming at V came to 6 bases and at J to 6 bases, leaving 15 bases not matched to a gene. This CDR3 is built from 15 residues. Germline values: CDR1 SGHKS, CDR2 YYEKEE (reference sequence). Here the CDR3 DNA reads TGTGCCAGCATCCCCTCGGGAGGTGGTCCCGGCGAGCAGTACTTC. This codes for CASIPSGGGPGEQYF.

This clone appeared once. The chain combines TRBV28 with TRBJ2-7; 7 bases align to TRBD2. This CDR3 has 14 amino acids. From germline, CDR1 is MDHEN and CDR2 SYDVKM. The V segment lost 2 bases and the J segment 3 bases; nucleotides outside the gene matches: 4. This chain's CDR3 is CASSLGGRNYEQYF. CDR3 nucleotide sequence: TGTGCCAGCAGTTTAGGCGGGAGAAACTACGAGCAGTACTTC.

This rearrangement joins TRBV20-1 to TRBJ2-5; unclear D gene. This CDR3 has 14 amino acids. V gave up 3 bases and J gave up 1 base, with 12 bases separating them. CDR1 DFQATT and CDR2 SNEGSKA come from the germline V gene (reference sequence). The CDR3 bases are TGCAGTGCTAGTTCAGGCTTTATCCAAGAGACCCAGTACTTC. Translated: CSASSGFIQETQYF.

The V call is TRBV30, the J call TRBJ1-2, with 8 bases lining up with TRBD1. The CDR3 consists of 14 residues. V trimming: 6 bases; J trimming: 6 bases; junction bases outside the gene matches: 12. Germline CDR1 GTSNPN, CDR2 SVGIG (reference sequence). The CDR3 spells CACGDRGVLDGYTF. The CDR3 coding sequence is TGTGCCTGTGGAGACAGGGGAGTATTGGATGGCTACACCTTC. The full variable domain, rest sourced from reference TRBV30 and TRBJ1-2, is SQTIHQWPATLVQPVGSPLSLECTVEGTSNPNLYWYRQAAGRGLQLLFYSVGIGQISSEVPQNLSASRPQDRQFILSSKKLLLSDSGFYLCACGDRGVLDGYTFGSGTRLTVV.

The CDR3 DNA follows: TGTGCCAGCAGTCGACTGGGGACAGGGGTGGATCAGCCCCAGCATTTT. It translates to CASSRLGTGVDQPQHF. The V call is TRBV6-6, the J call TRBJ1-5, with 10 bases that match TRBD1. Germline V CDR1 and CDR2: MNHNY, SVGAGI (reference sequence). CDR3 length equals 16 residues. The V and J ends lost 5 bases and 5 bases, in that order; junction bases with no gene match: 9.

The sample holds a few counts of this clone. CDR3 region: CASSRNSGFYNEQFF. As DNA, the CDR3 is TGTGCCAGCAGCCGGAATAGCGGGTTTTACAATGAGCAGTTCTTC. This rearrangement joins TRBV3-1 (or the pseudogene TRBV3-2) to TRBJ2-1; 7 bases align to TRBD2. Losses at the gene ends were 4 bases for V and 4 bases for J; bases not matched to a gene: 7. The germline gives CDR1 LGHDT, CDR2 YNNKEL (reference sequence). This CDR3 region has 15 residues.

This chain links TRBV25-1 with TRBJ1-5; TRBD1 matches 7 bases. CDR3 size: 15 residues. In germline, CDR1 is MGHDK, CDR2 SYGVNS. V trimming: 1 base; J trimming: 5 bases; junction bases outside the gene matches: 5. The CDR3 DNA sequence: TGTGCCAGCAGTGAATCAGGGACAGCCGATCAGCCCCAGCATTTT. This gives the protein CASSESGTADQPQHF. Supplemented by reference TRBV25-1 and TRBJ1-5, the full variable domain reads EADIYQTPRYLVIGTGKKITLECSQTMGHDKMYWYQQDPGMELHLIHYSYGVNSTEKGDLSSESTVSRIRTEHFPLTLESARPSHTSQYLCASSESGTADQPQHFGDGTRLSIL.

J is TRBJ2-3 and V is TRBV7-9; possibly TRBD1 for D (6 bases). The CDR3 is made up of 17 amino acids. Trimming stripped 5 bases from V and 7 bases from J, with 25 bases between. Germline lookup yields CDR1 SEHNR and CDR2 FQNEAQ (reference sequence). DNA of the CDR3: TGTGCCAGCAGCACCCTAACCACCTCCCAGGGGAAGAATACGCAGTATTTT. Translating gives CASSTLTTSQGKNTQYF. Drawing the rest from reference TRBV7-9 and TRBJ2-3, the complete variable domain is DTGVSQNPRHKITKRGQNVTFRCDPISEHNRLYWYRQTLGQGPEFLTYFQNEAQLEKSRLLSDRFSAERPKGSFSTLEIQRTEQGDSAMYLCASSTLTTSQGKNTQYFGPGTRLTVL.

This clone was observed a single time. V gene TRBV24-1 combines with J gene TRBJ1-3, with D perhaps TRBD1 (6 bases). Trimming took off 3 bases at V and 0 bases at J, with 11 bases between the two ends. Germline lookup yields CDR1 KGHDR and CDR2 SFDVKD. The CDR3 contains 16 residues. The DNA of the CDR3 is TGTGCCACCAGTGATGGGGACATTGTCTCTGGAAACACCATATATTTT. Protein sequence: CATSDGDIVSGNTIYF.

The rearrangement joins TRBV19 to TRBJ1-6; 8 bases line up with TRBD1. The junction had 14 bases not matched to a gene; V was cut back by 5 bases and J by 8 bases. The CDR3 contains 17 residues. Germline CDR1 and CDR2: LNHDA and SQIVND (reference sequence). CDR3 nucleotides: TGTGCCAGTAGTCGACACTCTGACAGGGGCTACTATTCACCCCTCCACTTT. Protein sequence: CASSRHSDRGYYSPLHF.

CDR3 DNA sequence: TGTGCCAGTAAAGCAAACAGGGGCCCCGATTGGGACTATGGCTACACCTTC. This sequence encodes CASKANRGPDWDYGYTF. The rearrangement links TRBV19 to TRBJ1-2; TRBD1 aligns across 7 bases. This CDR3 has 17 residues. The trim removed 7 bases at V and 3 bases at J, leaving 17 bases unmatched. From germline, CDR1 is LNHDA and CDR2 SQIVND (reference sequence).

The genes are TRBV7-2 and TRBJ2-7; TRBD1 agrees at 9 bases. The J segment lost 2 bases and the V segment lost 5 bases, leaving 4 bases of the junction unmatched. The CDR3 runs 14 residues. Per the germline V gene, CDR1 is SGHTA and CDR2 is FQGNSA. DNA for the CDR3: TGTGCCAGCAGCACCGGGGACAGGGCCTACGAGCAGTACTTC. Protein: CASSTGDRAYEQYF.

This chain links TRBV18 with TRBJ1-1; 8 bases line up with TRBD1. V shed 5 bases, J shed 1 base, and the junction held 6 bases outside the gene matches. From germline, CDR1 is KGHSH and CDR2 LQKENI. The CDR3 is 15 amino acids. CDR3 DNA: TGTGCCAGCTCATCGAACGGACAGGGGAACACTGAAGCTTTCTTT. Translated, it gives CASSSNGQGNTEAFF.